This T cell receptor (beta chain) came from a study of shared clonotypes between healthy human individuals. Turning to the study itself: The plates for each donor numbered three CD4 naive, three CD4 memory, two CD8 naive and one CD8 memory.

Some clones are missing from TCRdb's copy, which holds only in-frame ones; the method was immunoSEQ multiplex PCR. The sample holds some 1 million clones, roughly 75% seen once. This CDR3 has 17 amino acids. Per germline, CDR1 SGHAT and CDR2 FQNNGV. Trimming took off 2 bases at V and 0 bases at J, with 14 bases between the two ends. This clone was observed a handful of times. The receptor's source is a man between 18 and 35 years old in good health. The chain links TRBV11-2 to TRBJ2-1; the D call may be TRBD1 or TRBD2 (5 bases each). Sequencing was carried out using memory CD4+ T cells sorted from blood. The subset is: CD45RA-negative fraction. The CDR3 is CASSLNGASRSYNEQFF. For the CDR3, the DNA is TGTGCCAGCAGCTTAAACGGGGCCTCTCGCTCCTACAATGAGCAGTTCTTC.